This T cell receptor beta chain originates from a study of cytomegalovirus exposure and HLA in healthy donors. The CDR3 has 18 amino acids. As to this clone: The antigen is not known.

Study results and limitations: The study recorded around 160 TCR beta chains that were cytomegalovirus-associated.

With 60 Vbeta and 13 Jbeta primers, the PCR was carried out. Profiled with immunoSEQ multiplex PCR; TCRdb holds only in-frame clones, not every one. The sample lists around 150,000 clones; 82% were seen once. The donors, nominally healthy at sampling, likely had unrecorded immune exposures. The sequence was obtained from a man aged 45-60 years in good health and CMV-seropositive. The J gene is TRBJ2-5, the V gene TRBV21-1; TRBD2 was called by the table and not checked on the DNA. TRBV21-1 is shown as a pseudogene. The material sequenced was PBMCs. The CDR3 coding sequence is TGTGCCAGCAGCAAAGGGGGGGTCGCCCCGCCTTTCCAAGAGACCCAGTACTTC. It is translated as CASSKGGVAPPFQETQYF.